This TCR beta chain originates from a study of cytomegalovirus exposure and HLA in healthy donors. Study outcomes and limitations: In a later analysis, productive TCRs from donors in an Asian-associated ancestry cluster reportedly carried fewer N-insertions than the cohort mean.

Researchers ran the PCR with 60 Vbeta and 13 Jbeta primers. Clones were sequenced by immunoSEQ multiplex PCR, and TCRdb holds only the in-frame ones, with some missing. The table shows around 20,000 clones, with roughly 70% occurring only once. This clone was detected a few times. What it recognizes is unknown. Germline V gene data show CDR1 as LNHDA and CDR2 as SQIVND (reference sequence). V lost 5 bases to trimming and J lost 4 bases; unmatched junction nucleotides: 4. This CDR3 has 14 amino acids. Sequenced: PBMCs. The genes are TRBV19 and TRBJ1-5, with 8 bases aligning to TRBD1. The TCR sequence derives from a man between 18 and 29 years old in good health and CMV-seronegative. CDR3 sequence: CASSWGQANQPQHF. CDR3 nucleotides: TGTGCCAGTAGTTGGGGACAGGCGAATCAGCCCCAGCATTTT.